This TCR beta chain was recovered during a study of blood T cell repertoires in COVID-19. Overall study context: Whether acute or convalescent, the COVID-19 samples came from the United States, Italy and Spain. The analysed material was cDNA or gDNA that came from T cells, B-cell-depleted T cells, or PBMCs.

The CDR3 length is 15 residues. Germline V gives CDR1 SNHLY, CDR2 FYNNEI. With 5 bases clipped from V and 7 bases from J, the junction kept 10 bases outside the gene matches. Authors' processing steps: Reference gene primer amplification yielded estimated nucleated cell counts. Some clones are missing from TCRdb's copy, which holds only in-frame ones; the method was immunoSEQ multiplex PCR. V and J calls and clone size are as listed in that table; D and trimming were resolved from the DNA. The table lists roughly 140,000 clones, approximately 80% of them singletons. The chain employs TRBV2 and TRBJ1-4, with 7 bases lining up with TRBD1. The clonotype was recovered from a human donor in a cohort sampled during active COVID-19. The sample was peripheral blood. CDR3 sequence: CASSSSGGLSEKLFF. In DNA form, the CDR3 reads TGTGCCAGCAGTTCCTCAGGGGGGTTGAGTGAAAAACTGTTTTTT.